A selection of T cell receptor beta chains follows, all from one sample in a study of cytomegalovirus exposure and HLA in healthy donors. The protocol was immunoSEQ multiplex PCR, while the TCRdb copy is restricted to in-frame clones and leaves out a portion. The sample includes some 110,000 clones, more than 80% seen only once; the top ten take roughly 6.1%. Sequenced input: PBMCs. Receptors were obtained from a man between 18 and 35 years old in good health and CMV-seronegative. Both conserved end residues are part of each CDR3. The D gene is left open where the match is weak. Clone size is given for some rows only: seen once, a few or many times, or a class if the clone is expanded.

CDR3aa: CASSTDWLRYEQYF
CDR3nt: TGTGCCAGCAGTACGGACTGGCTTCGCTACGAGCAGTACTTC
abundance: once
v_gene: TRBV28
d_gene: .
j_gene: TRBJ2-7

CDR3aa: CASGRSRSGTYTGELFF
CDR3nt: TGTGCTAGTGGAAGATCGCGGAGCGGGACCTACACCGGGGAGCTGTTTTTT
abundance: .
v_gene: TRBV12-5
d_gene: TRBD2
j_gene: TRBJ2-2

CDR3aa: CASSELSGSTGELFF
CDR3nt: TGTGCCAGCAGCGAACTTAGCGGGAGCACCGGGGAGCTGTTTTTT
abundance: .
v_gene: TRBV4-2
d_gene: TRBD2
j_gene: TRBJ2-2

CDR3aa: CASSPGVGPKQADTQYF
CDR3nt: TGTGCCAGCAGTCCCGGGGTCGGTCCGAAGCAAGCAGATACGCAGTATTTT
abundance: .
v_gene: TRBV28
d_gene: .
j_gene: TRBJ2-3

CDR3aa: CSCDRVGYGYTF
CDR3nt: TGCAGCTGCGACAGGGTAGGATATGGCTACACCTTC
abundance: few
v_gene: TRBV29-1
d_gene: TRBD1
j_gene: TRBJ1-2

CDR3aa: CATTKGTYGYTF
CDR3nt: TGTGCCACCACCAAGGGGACTTATGGCTACACCTTC
abundance: .
v_gene: TRBV28
d_gene: .
j_gene: TRBJ1-2

CDR3aa: CASSLQGFDAQPQHF
CDR3nt: TGCGCCAGCAGCTTACAGGGGTTTGATGCCCAGCCCCAGCATTTT
abundance: once
v_gene: TRBV5-1
d_gene: TRBD1
j_gene: TRBJ1-5

CDR3aa: CASSLGAGGGNSPLHF
CDR3nt: TGTGCCAGCAGCTTAGGAGCAGGAGGAGGGAATTCACCCCTCCACTTT
abundance: .
v_gene: TRBV7-2
d_gene: .
j_gene: TRBJ1-6

CDR3aa: CASSIPQREAYEQYF
CDR3nt: TGTGCCAGTAGTATACCTCAGCGGGAGGCCTACGAGCAGTACTTC
abundance: .
v_gene: TRBV19
d_gene: TRBD2
j_gene: TRBJ2-7

CDR3aa: CASSSGGQGFHEQYF
CDR3nt: TGTGCCAGCAGCTCAGGGGGACAGGGGTTCCACGAGCAGTACTTC
abundance: .
v_gene: TRBV7-2
d_gene: TRBD1
j_gene: TRBJ2-7

CDR3aa: CATTRHRSNQPQHF
CDR3nt: TGTGCCACCACAAGGCACAGGAGCAATCAGCCCCAGCATTTT
abundance: .
v_gene: TRBV28
d_gene: .
j_gene: TRBJ1-5

CDR3aa: CAISEPPDRFTNYGYTF
CDR3nt: TGTGCCATCAGTGAACCACCCGACAGGTTTACTAACTATGGCTACACCTTC
abundance: .
v_gene: TRBV10-3
d_gene: .
j_gene: TRBJ1-2

CDR3aa: CASSRTGGTSGAATDTQYF
CDR3nt: TGCGCCAGCAGCCGGACAGGGGGGACTAGCGGGGCTGCGACAGATACGCAGTATTTT
abundance: .
v_gene: TRBV4-3
d_gene: TRBD2
j_gene: TRBJ2-3

CDR3aa: CASSRLANEQFF
CDR3nt: TGTGCCAGCAGCCGACTAGCTAATGAGCAGTTCTTC
abundance: .
v_gene: TRBV5-5
d_gene: TRBD2
j_gene: TRBJ2-1

CDR3aa: CASSFGGSDPETQYF
CDR3nt: TGTGCCAGCAGCTTCGGAGGGAGTGATCCAGAGACCCAGTACTTC
abundance: .
v_gene: TRBV11-2
d_gene: .
j_gene: TRBJ2-5

CDR3aa: CASSKFSGSTDTQYF
CDR3nt: TGTGCCAGCAGTAAATTTAGCGGGAGCACAGATACGCAGTATTTT
abundance: .
v_gene: TRBV27
d_gene: TRBD2
j_gene: TRBJ2-3

CDR3aa: CASSGTGNYGYTF
CDR3nt: TGTGCCAGCAGTGGGACAGGGAACTATGGCTACACCTTC
abundance: .
v_gene: TRBV6-5
d_gene: TRBD1
j_gene: TRBJ1-2

CDR3aa: CASSDQGVGNTIYF
CDR3nt: TGTGCCAGCAGCGACCAAGGGGTAGGAAACACCATATATTTT
abundance: .
v_gene: TRBV7-9
d_gene: .
j_gene: TRBJ1-3

CDR3aa: CASSTSLPGTGGGNTIYF
CDR3nt: TGTGCCAGTAGCACTTCCCTTCCCGGGACAGGGGGCGGAAACACCATATATTTT
abundance: .
v_gene: TRBV19
d_gene: TRBD1
j_gene: TRBJ1-3

CDR3aa: CASSLGGSGANVLTF
CDR3nt: TGTGCCAGCAGCCTCGGGGGATCTGGGGCCAACGTCCTGACTTTC
abundance: .
v_gene: TRBV6-5
d_gene: .
j_gene: TRBJ2-6

CDR3aa: CASSVQGNNQPQHF
CDR3nt: TGTGCCAGCAGTGTTCAGGGAAACAATCAGCCCCAGCATTTT
abundance: .
v_gene: TRBV6-1
d_gene: .
j_gene: TRBJ1-5

CDR3aa: CASSLLGQSSTDTQYF
CDR3nt: TGTGCCAGCAGCTTGTTAGGACAGTCCAGCACAGATACGCAGTATTTT
abundance: .
v_gene: TRBV11-3
d_gene: .
j_gene: TRBJ2-3

CDR3aa: CASSVGQTGVGEQFF
CDR3nt: TGTGCCAGCAGTGTGGGCCAGACGGGGGTCGGTGAGCAGTTCTTC
abundance: .
v_gene: TRBV6-4
d_gene: .
j_gene: TRBJ2-1

CDR3aa: CASLNSQGYEQYF
CDR3nt: TGTGCCAGCTTAAACTCACAGGGATACGAGCAGTACTTC
abundance: few
v_gene: TRBV7-9
d_gene: .
j_gene: TRBJ2-7

CDR3aa: CASSASTGRNEQYF
CDR3nt: TGTGCCAGCAGCGCATCGACAGGGAGAAACGAGCAGTACTTC
abundance: .
v_gene: TRBV7-2
d_gene: TRBD1
j_gene: TRBJ2-7

CDR3aa: CASSSGQEDTQYF
CDR3nt: TGCGCCAGCAGTTCGGGACAGGAGGATACGCAGTATTTT
abundance: once
v_gene: TRBV10-1
d_gene: TRBD1
j_gene: TRBJ2-3

CDR3aa: CASSGGVFSNQPQHF
CDR3nt: TGTGCCAGTAGTGGGGGGGTCTTTAGCAATCAGCCCCAGCATTTT
abundance: .
v_gene: TRBV19
d_gene: .
j_gene: TRBJ1-5

CDR3aa: CASSLQGGGRAWNEQFF
CDR3nt: TGTGCCAGCAGCTTACAGGGGGGCGGGAGGGCCTGGAATGAGCAGTTCTTC
abundance: .
v_gene: TRBV11-3
d_gene: TRBD2
j_gene: TRBJ2-1

CDR3aa: CASSLTEREEQYF
CDR3nt: TGTGCCAGCAGTTTGACAGAGCGGGAGGAGCAGTACTTC
abundance: .
v_gene: TRBV6-6
d_gene: TRBD2
j_gene: TRBJ2-7

CDR3aa: CASSYSILAQETQYF
CDR3nt: TGTGCCAGCAGTTACTCGATACTAGCCCAAGAGACCCAGTACTTC
abundance: .
v_gene: TRBV6-5
d_gene: .
j_gene: TRBJ2-5

CDR3aa: CASSPDSGRPHYEQYF
CDR3nt: TGTGCCAGCAGCCCCGATAGCGGGAGGCCACACTACGAGCAGTACTTC
abundance: .
v_gene: TRBV7-3
d_gene: TRBD2
j_gene: TRBJ2-7

CDR3aa: CASSLGGQGLGRPGELFF
CDR3nt: TGCGCCAGCAGCTTGGGAGGACAGGGGTTAGGTCGTCCCGGGGAGCTGTTTTTT
abundance: once
v_gene: TRBV5-1
d_gene: TRBD1
j_gene: TRBJ2-2

CDR3aa: CASSDGTVNQPQHF
CDR3nt: TGTGCCAGCAGCGATGGGACAGTTAATCAGCCCCAGCATTTT
abundance: .
v_gene: TRBV9
d_gene: TRBD1
j_gene: TRBJ1-5

CDR3aa: CASSQVRTVYGYTF
CDR3nt: TGCGCCAGCAGCCAAGTACGCACAGTCTATGGCTACACCTTC
abundance: .
v_gene: TRBV4-1
d_gene: .
j_gene: TRBJ1-2

CDR3aa: CASRPGQGPTYEQYF
CDR3nt: TGTGCCAGTAGACCCGGACAGGGGCCCACCTACGAGCAGTACTTC
abundance: .
v_gene: TRBV19
d_gene: TRBD1
j_gene: TRBJ2-7

CDR3aa: CASSLLGSNEQFF
CDR3nt: TGTGCCAGCAGTCTACTAGGGAGCAATGAGCAGTTCTTC
abundance: .
v_gene: TRBV6-1
d_gene: .
j_gene: TRBJ2-1

CDR3aa: CASSLARVRRDRKKEEQYF
CDR3nt: TGTGCCAGCAGCTTAGCTCGGGTTCGACGGGACAGGAAAAAGGAAGAGCAGTACTTC
abundance: .
v_gene: TRBV7-2
d_gene: TRBD1
j_gene: TRBJ2-7

CDR3aa: CATRRGGPQETQYF
CDR3nt: TGTGCCACCAGGCGAGGGGGCCCCCAAGAGACCCAGTACTTC
abundance: .
v_gene: TRBV5-4
d_gene: TRBD1
j_gene: TRBJ2-5

CDR3aa: CASSFTGLAGNEQFF
CDR3nt: TGTGCCAGCAGTTTCACCGGACTAGCCGGCAATGAGCAGTTCTTC
abundance: .
v_gene: TRBV6-5
d_gene: TRBD2
j_gene: TRBJ2-1

CDR3aa: CASRRGTGYFSEAFF
CDR3nt: TGTGCCAGCAGACGTGGTACAGGGTATTTCTCTGAAGCTTTCTTT
abundance: .
v_gene: TRBV21-1
d_gene: .
j_gene: TRBJ1-1

CDR3aa: CASSLNRDYEQYF
CDR3nt: TGTGCCAGCAGCTTAAACAGAGACTACGAGCAGTACTTC
abundance: .
v_gene: TRBV7-2
d_gene: .
j_gene: TRBJ2-7

CDR3aa: CASRPGQGAETQYF
CDR3nt: TGTGCCAGCAGGCCGGGACAGGGGGCTGAGACCCAGTACTTC
abundance: .
v_gene: TRBV27
d_gene: TRBD1
j_gene: TRBJ2-5

CDR3aa: CASTKTGGSGDTQYF
CDR3nt: TGTGCCAGCACTAAGACAGGGGGCTCGGGGGATACGCAGTATTTT
abundance: .
v_gene: TRBV2
d_gene: TRBD1
j_gene: TRBJ2-3

CDR3aa: CASSERGGPNEQFF
CDR3nt: TGTGCCAGCAGCGAACGCGGGGGGCCCAATGAGCAGTTCTTC
abundance: .
v_gene: TRBV9
d_gene: TRBD2
j_gene: TRBJ2-1

CDR3aa: CASRGTPRGAFF
CDR3nt: TGTGCCAGCAGGGGGACTCCACGGGGAGCTTTCTTT
abundance: .
v_gene: TRBV11-1
d_gene: .
j_gene: TRBJ1-1

CDR3aa: CASSIGTGYYEQYF
CDR3nt: TGTGCCAGTAGTATTGGGACAGGATACTACGAGCAGTACTTC
abundance: few
v_gene: TRBV19
d_gene: TRBD1
j_gene: TRBJ2-7

CDR3aa: CASSLGASGRTYEQYF
CDR3nt: TGTGCCAGCAGCTTAGGGGCTAGCGGGAGGACCTACGAGCAGTACTTC
abundance: .
v_gene: TRBV7-6
d_gene: TRBD2
j_gene: TRBJ2-7

CDR3aa: CASSSDRGGNQPQHF
CDR3nt: TGTGCCAGCAGTTCCGACAGGGGAGGCAATCAGCCCCAGCATTTT
abundance: few
v_gene: TRBV6-5
d_gene: TRBD1
j_gene: TRBJ1-5

CDR3aa: CASSLVASGMNTGELFF
CDR3nt: TGTGCCAGCAGCTTAGTAGCTAGCGGGATGAACACCGGGGAGCTGTTTTTT
abundance: once
v_gene: TRBV7-6
d_gene: TRBD2
j_gene: TRBJ2-2

CDR3aa: CASSSDRGGNTEAFF
CDR3nt: TGTGCCAGCAGCTCGGACAGGGGCGGGAACACTGAAGCTTTCTTT
abundance: .
v_gene: TRBV7-9
d_gene: TRBD1
j_gene: TRBJ1-1

CDR3aa: CSVRTGELFF
CDR3nt: TGCAGCGTCCGTACCGGGGAGCTGTTTTTT
abundance: .
v_gene: TRBV29-1
d_gene: .
j_gene: TRBJ2-2

CDR3aa: CASSYEQGFKNIQYF
CDR3nt: TGTGCCAGCAGTTACGAACAGGGATTTAAAAACATTCAGTACTTC
abundance: .
v_gene: TRBV6-5
d_gene: .
j_gene: TRBJ2-4

CDR3aa: CASSPLAGVETRYF
CDR3nt: TGTGCCAGCTCACCACTTGCAGGGGTGGAGACCCGGTACTTC
abundance: .
v_gene: TRBV18
d_gene: .
j_gene: TRBJ2-5

CDR3aa: CAISESFRFGQGMNEQFF
CDR3nt: TGTGCCATCAGTGAGTCCTTTCGGTTCGGACAGGGGATGAATGAGCAGTTCTTC
abundance: .
v_gene: TRBV10-3
d_gene: TRBD1
j_gene: TRBJ2-1

CDR3aa: CASGPYRGPGTEAFF
CDR3nt: TGTGCCAGTGGTCCCTACAGGGGGCCGGGGACTGAAGCTTTCTTT
abundance: .
v_gene: TRBV19
d_gene: TRBD1
j_gene: TRBJ1-1

CDR3aa: CASSQEGRGRNYGYTF
CDR3nt: TGCGCCAGCAGCCAAGAAGGCAGGGGGCGCAACTATGGCTACACCTTC
abundance: .
v_gene: TRBV4-3
d_gene: TRBD1
j_gene: TRBJ1-2

CDR3aa: CASSEQSGGNTEAFF
CDR3nt: TGTGCCAGCAGTGAACAATCAGGGGGGAACACTGAAGCTTTCTTT
abundance: .
v_gene: TRBV6-1
d_gene: TRBD1
j_gene: TRBJ1-1

CDR3aa: CASRVGRDEAFF
CDR3nt: TGTGCCAGCAGAGTAGGCAGGGATGAAGCTTTCTTT
abundance: .
v_gene: TRBV6-5
d_gene: .
j_gene: TRBJ1-1

CDR3aa: CASSLGTREKLFF
CDR3nt: TGTGCCAGCAGCTTAGGGACAAGAGAAAAACTGTTTTTT
abundance: .
v_gene: TRBV11-2
d_gene: .
j_gene: TRBJ1-4

CDR3aa: CAWTGAYEQYF
CDR3nt: TGTGCCTGGACAGGGGCCTACGAGCAGTACTTC
abundance: once
v_gene: TRBV30
d_gene: .
j_gene: TRBJ2-7